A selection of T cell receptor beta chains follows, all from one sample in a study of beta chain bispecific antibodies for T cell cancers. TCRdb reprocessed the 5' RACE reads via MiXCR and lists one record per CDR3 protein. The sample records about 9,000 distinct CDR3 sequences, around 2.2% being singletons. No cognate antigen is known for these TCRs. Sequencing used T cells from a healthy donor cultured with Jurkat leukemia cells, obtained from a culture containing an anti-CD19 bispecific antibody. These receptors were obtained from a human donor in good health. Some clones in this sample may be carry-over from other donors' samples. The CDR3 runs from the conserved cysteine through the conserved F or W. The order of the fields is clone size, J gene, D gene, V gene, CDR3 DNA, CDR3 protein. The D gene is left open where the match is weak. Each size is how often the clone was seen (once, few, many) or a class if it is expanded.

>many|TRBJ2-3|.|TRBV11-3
TGTGCCAGCAGCTTAGGCGTAAACAGGGCAGATACGCAGTATTTT
CASSLGVNRADTQYF
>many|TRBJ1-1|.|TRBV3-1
TGTGCCAGCAGCCAAGATGTGCGGGCAGGGGTTTGGGACACTGAAGCTTTCTTT
CASSQDVRAGVWDTEAFF
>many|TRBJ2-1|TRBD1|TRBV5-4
TGTGCCAGCAGCGGACGGGACAGTTCCAATGAGCAGTTCTTC
CASSGRDSSNEQFF
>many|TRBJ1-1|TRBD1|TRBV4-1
TGCGCCAGCAGCACCCACAGGGGTGGAAGTGAAGCCACTGAAGCTTTCTTT
CASSTHRGGSEATEAFF
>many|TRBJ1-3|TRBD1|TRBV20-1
TGCAGTGCTAGAGAACAGGGGGCGGGAGGAAACACCATATATTTT
CSAREQGAGGNTIYF
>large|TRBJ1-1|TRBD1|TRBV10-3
TGTGCCATCAGTGGATCCGGGACAGTTAACACTGAAGCTTTCTTT
CAISGSGTVNTEAFF
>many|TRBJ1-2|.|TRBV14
TGTGCCAGCAGCCAAGGATACTATGGCTACACCTTC
CASSQGYYGYTF
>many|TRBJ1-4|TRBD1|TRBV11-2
TGTGCCAGCAGCTTAGATGGGACAGGGGGCGAAAAACTGTTTTTT
CASSLDGTGGEKLFF
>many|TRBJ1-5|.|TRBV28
TGTGCCAGCAGTCCCGAGAGGGGGGGGCGCAATCAGCCCCAGCATTTT
CASSPERGGRNQPQHF
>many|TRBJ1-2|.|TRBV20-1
TGCAGTGCTAGTGGGGAAATAGGCTACACCTTC
CSASGEIGYTF
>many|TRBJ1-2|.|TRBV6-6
TGTCCCCATAAGCGGGAGTACACCTTC
CPHKREYTF
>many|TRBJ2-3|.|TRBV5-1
TGCGCCAGCAGCAGTTCGCTTGGCGGGATTTCAGATACGCAGTATTTT
CASSSSLGGISDTQYF
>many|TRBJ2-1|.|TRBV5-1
TGCGCCAGCAGCTCAAGCCCCTACAATGAGCAGTTCTTC
CASSSSPYNEQFF
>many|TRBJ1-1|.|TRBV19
TGTGCCAGTAGTTTCCAAATGAACACTGAAGCTTTCTTT
CASSFQMNTEAFF
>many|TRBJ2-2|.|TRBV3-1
TGTGCCAGCAGCCGGGAACCCAACAGGTACACCGGGGAGCTGTTTTTT
CASSREPNRYTGELFF
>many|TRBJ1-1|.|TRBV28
TGTGCCAGCAGTTCCGAGAGGAACACTGAAGCTTTCTTT
CASSSERNTEAFF
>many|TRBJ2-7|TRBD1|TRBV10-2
TGCGCCAGCAGTGAGTCGAGCGACAGGGACTACGAGCAGTACTTC
CASSESSDRDYEQYF
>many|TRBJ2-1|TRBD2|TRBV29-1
TGCAGCGTTGAAGGACTAGCGGATGAGCAGTTCTTC
CSVEGLADEQFF
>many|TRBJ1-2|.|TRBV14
TGTGCCAGCAGCCGTCAGTCCGCCAGGGGCCCGTTCTATGGCTACACCTTC
CASSRQSARGPFYGYTF
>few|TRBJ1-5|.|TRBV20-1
TGCAGTGCTAGTCGGGGCCCATATAGCAATCAGCCCCAGCATTTT
CSASRGPYSNQPQHF
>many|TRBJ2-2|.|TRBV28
TGTGCCAGCAGTTCCCTGGCGTTAGGTTCCGGGGAGCTGTTTTTT
CASSSLALGSGELFF
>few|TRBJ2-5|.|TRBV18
TGTGCCAGCTCACCACCCCTCTTAGACGTCAGAGAGACCCAGTACTTC
CASSPPLLDVRETQYF
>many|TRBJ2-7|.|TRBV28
TGTGCCAGCAGTTTGGAGGCTTCCTACGAGCAGTACTTC
CASSLEASYEQYF
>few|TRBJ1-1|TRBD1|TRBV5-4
TGTGCCAGCAACCCACGCGGGACAGGCGACACTGAAGCTTTCTTT
CASNPRGTGDTEAFF
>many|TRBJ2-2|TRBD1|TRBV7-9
TGTGCCAGCAGCTCGCAGGGGGCAAACACCGGGGAGCTGTTTTTT
CASSSQGANTGELFF
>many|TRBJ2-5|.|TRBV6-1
TGTGCCAGCAGTGCCCTCCGGGGGGCCGGCCGAGAGACCCAGTACTTC
CASSALRGAGRETQYF
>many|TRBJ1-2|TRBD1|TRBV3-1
TGTGCCAGCAGCCAAGATCCGGGACAGGGGGCAAACTATGGCTACACCTTC
CASSQDPGQGANYGYTF
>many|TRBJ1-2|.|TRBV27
TGTGCCAGCAGTTTGGGCTTGACGTATGGCTACACCTTC
CASSLGLTYGYTF